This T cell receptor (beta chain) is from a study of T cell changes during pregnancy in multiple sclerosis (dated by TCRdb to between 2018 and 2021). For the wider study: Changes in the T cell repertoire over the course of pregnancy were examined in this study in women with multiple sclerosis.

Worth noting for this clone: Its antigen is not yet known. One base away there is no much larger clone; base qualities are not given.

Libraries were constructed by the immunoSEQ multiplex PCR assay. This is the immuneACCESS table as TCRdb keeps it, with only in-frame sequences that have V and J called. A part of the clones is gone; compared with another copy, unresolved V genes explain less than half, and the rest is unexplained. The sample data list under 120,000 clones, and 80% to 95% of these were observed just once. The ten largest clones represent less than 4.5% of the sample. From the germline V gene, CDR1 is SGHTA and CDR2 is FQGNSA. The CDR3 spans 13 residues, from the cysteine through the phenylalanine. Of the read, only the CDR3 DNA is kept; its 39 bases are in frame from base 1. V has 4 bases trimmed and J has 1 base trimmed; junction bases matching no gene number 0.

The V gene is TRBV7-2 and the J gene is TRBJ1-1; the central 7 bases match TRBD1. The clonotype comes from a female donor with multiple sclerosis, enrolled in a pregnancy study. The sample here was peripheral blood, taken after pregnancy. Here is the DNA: TGTGCCAGCAGCTCAGGGGGGAACACTGAAGCTTTCTTT. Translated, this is CASSSGGNTEAFF.